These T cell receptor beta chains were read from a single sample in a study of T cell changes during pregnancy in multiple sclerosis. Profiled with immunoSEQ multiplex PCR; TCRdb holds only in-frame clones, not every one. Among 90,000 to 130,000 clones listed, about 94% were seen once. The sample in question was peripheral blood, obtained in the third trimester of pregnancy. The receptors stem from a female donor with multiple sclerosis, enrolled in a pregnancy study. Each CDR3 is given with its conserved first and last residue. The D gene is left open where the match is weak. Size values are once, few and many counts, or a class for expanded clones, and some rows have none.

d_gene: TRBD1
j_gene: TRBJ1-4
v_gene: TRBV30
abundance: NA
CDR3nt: TGTGCCTTGGACAGGGCGAATGAAAAACTGTTTTTT
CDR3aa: CALDRANEKLFF

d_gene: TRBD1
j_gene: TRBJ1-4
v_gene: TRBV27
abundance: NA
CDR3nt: TGTGCCAGCAGTTTTTGGCAGGGACAGGGTAATGAAAAACTGTTTTTT
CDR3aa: CASSFWQGQGNEKLFF

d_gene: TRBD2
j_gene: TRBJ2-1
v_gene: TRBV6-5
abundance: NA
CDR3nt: TGTGCCAGCACTGGTAGCGGGAGATTGAATGAGCAGTTCTTC
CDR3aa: CASTGSGRLNEQFF

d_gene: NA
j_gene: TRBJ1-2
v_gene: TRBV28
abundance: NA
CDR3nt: TGTGCCAGCAGTTTAGGGCTATCGCGCTACACCTTC
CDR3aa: CASSLGLSRYTF

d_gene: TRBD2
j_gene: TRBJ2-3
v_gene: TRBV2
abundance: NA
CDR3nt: TGTGCCAGCAGTGCGTTGGCTAGCGGGAGAGTGGCAGATACGCAGTATTTT
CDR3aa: CASSALASGRVADTQYF

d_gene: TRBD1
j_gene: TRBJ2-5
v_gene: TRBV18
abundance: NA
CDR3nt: TGTGCCAGCTCACCACCCGGGACAGGGAGGCAAGAGACCCAGTACTTC
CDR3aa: CASSPPGTGRQETQYF

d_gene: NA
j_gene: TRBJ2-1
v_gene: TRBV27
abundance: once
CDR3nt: TGTGCCAGCAGTTTAAGGAACAGGGAGTTCGATGAGCAGTTCTTC
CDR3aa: CASSLRNREFDEQFF

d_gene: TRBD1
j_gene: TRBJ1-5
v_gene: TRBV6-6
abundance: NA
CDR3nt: TGTGCCAGCAGAGACGGGACAGGATTTAGCAATCAGCCCCAGCATTTT
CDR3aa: CASRDGTGFSNQPQHF

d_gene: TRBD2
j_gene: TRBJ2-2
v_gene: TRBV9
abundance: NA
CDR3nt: TGTGCCAGCAAGCGGGGAGTCAGCACCGGGGAGCTGTTTTTT
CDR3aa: CASKRGVSTGELFF

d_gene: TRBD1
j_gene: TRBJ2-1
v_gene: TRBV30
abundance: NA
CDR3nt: TGTGCCTGGAGTGTAGCCCGACAGGGTTACAATGAGCAGTTCTTC
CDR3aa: CAWSVARQGYNEQFF

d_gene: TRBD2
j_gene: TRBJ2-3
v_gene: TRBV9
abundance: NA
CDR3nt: TGTGCCAGCAGCGTATCCGGGACTAGCGGGGTGGCGCTGACAGATACGCAGTATTTT
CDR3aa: CASSVSGTSGVALTDTQYF

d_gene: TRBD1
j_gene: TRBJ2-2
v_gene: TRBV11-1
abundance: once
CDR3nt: TGTGCCAGCAGCCTACAGGGGGCGCAGTACACCGGGGAGCTGTTTTTT
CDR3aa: CASSLQGAQYTGELFF

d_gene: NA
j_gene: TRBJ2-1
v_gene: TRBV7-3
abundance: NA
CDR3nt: TGTGCCAGCAGCCCCCTCTCGGTACCAAACAATGAGCAGTTCTTC
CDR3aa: CASSPLSVPNNEQFF

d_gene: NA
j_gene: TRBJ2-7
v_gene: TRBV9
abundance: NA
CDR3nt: TGTGCCAGCAGCGGCGAGACAGGTTCCTACGAGCAGTACTTC
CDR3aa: CASSGETGSYEQYF

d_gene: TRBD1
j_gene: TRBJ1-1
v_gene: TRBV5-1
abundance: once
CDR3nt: TGCGCCAGCACCCCCCTAGGGACAGTTTACACTGAAGCTTTCTTT
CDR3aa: CASTPLGTVYTEAFF

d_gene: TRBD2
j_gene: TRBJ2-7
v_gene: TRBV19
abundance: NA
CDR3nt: TGTGCCAGTAGTATAGATGGCCCCAGCGGGGGCAACTACGAGCAGTACTTC
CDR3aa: CASSIDGPSGGNYEQYF

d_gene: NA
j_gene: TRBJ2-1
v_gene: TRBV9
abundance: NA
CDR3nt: TGTGCCAGCAGCGTAGGTAGCAGGGCGTATGAGCAGTTCTTC
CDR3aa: CASSVGSRAYEQFF

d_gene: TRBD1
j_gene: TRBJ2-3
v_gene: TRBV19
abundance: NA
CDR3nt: TGTGCCAGTAGTAGAAGTGGGCAGGGGGCCGGGGGCACAGATACGCAGTATTTT
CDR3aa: CASSRSGQGAGGTDTQYF

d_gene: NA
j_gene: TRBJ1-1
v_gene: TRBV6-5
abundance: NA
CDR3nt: TGTGCCAGCAGGGAGACGAGGAACACTGAAGCTTTCTTT
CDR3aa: CASRETRNTEAFF

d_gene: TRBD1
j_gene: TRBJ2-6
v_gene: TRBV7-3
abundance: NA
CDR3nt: TGTGCCAGCAGCTTACGACCCGGGACAGTCCTCTCTGGGGCCAACGTCCTGACTTTC
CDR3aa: CASSLRPGTVLSGANVLTF

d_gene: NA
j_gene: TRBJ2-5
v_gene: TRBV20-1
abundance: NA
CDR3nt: TGCAGTGCTAGATTCGGGGAGACCCAGTACTTC
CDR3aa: CSARFGETQYF

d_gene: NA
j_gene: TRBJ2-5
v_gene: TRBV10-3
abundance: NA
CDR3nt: TGTGCCATCAGTGAGGGCGGGGAAGAGACCCAGTACTTC
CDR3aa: CAISEGGEETQYF

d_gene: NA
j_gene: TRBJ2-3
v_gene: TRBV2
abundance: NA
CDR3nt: TGTGCCAGCAGTGAACTGTACACAGATACGCAGTATTTT
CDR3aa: CASSELYTDTQYF

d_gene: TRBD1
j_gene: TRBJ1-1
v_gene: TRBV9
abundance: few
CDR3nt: TGTGCCAGCAGCCTACGGACAGGGACGGCGGAAGCTTTCTTT
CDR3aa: CASSLRTGTAEAFF

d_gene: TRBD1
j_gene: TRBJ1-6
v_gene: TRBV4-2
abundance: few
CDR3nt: TGTGCCAGCAGCCAAGATGCAGGGGGGAATAATTCACCCCTCCACTTT
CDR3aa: CASSQDAGGNNSPLHF

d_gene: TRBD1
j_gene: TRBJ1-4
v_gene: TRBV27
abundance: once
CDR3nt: TGTGCCAGCAGTTTATCGAAGGGGGCGACTAATGAAAAACTGTTTTTT
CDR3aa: CASSLSKGATNEKLFF

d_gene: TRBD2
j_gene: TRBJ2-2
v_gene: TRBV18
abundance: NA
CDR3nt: TGTGCCAGCTCACCACCGGGCGGGAGATCCTCGGGCACCGGGGAGCTGTTTTTT
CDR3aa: CASSPPGGRSSGTGELFF

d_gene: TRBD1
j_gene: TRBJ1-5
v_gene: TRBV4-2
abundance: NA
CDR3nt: TGTGCCAGCAGCCAAGGCACAGGGGGAAATCAGCCCCAGCATTTT
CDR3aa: CASSQGTGGNQPQHF

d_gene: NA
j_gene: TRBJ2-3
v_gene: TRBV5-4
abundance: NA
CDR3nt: TGTGCCAGCAGCTTGGCGTCCGGGTCGGACACAGATACGCAGTATTTT
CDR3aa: CASSLASGSDTDTQYF

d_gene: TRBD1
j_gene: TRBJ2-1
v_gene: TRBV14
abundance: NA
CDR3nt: TGTGCCAGCAGCCAGGGACAGGGGGCCTATGAGCAGTTCTTC
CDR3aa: CASSQGQGAYEQFF

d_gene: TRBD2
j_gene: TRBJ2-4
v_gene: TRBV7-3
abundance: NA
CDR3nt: TGTGCCAGCAGCCCCTCTAGCGGGGTGGAGGAAAACATTCAGTACTTC
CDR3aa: CASSPSSGVEENIQYF

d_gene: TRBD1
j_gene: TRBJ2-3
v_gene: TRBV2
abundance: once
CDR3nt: TGTGCCAGCAGCCCCGGGACAGGGGCGGGAGATACGCAGTATTTT
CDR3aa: CASSPGTGAGDTQYF

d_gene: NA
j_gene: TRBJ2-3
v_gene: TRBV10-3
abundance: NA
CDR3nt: TGTGCCATCAGTGTAGGTGGAGGGGACCTGGCGCAGTATTTT
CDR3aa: CAISVGGGDLAQYF

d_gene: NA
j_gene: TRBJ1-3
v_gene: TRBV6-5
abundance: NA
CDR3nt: TGTGCCAGCAGTACCCCGCGGGGTTCGGGAAACACCATATATTTT
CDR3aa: CASSTPRGSGNTIYF

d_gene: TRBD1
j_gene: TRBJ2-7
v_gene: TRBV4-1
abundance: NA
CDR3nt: TGCGCCAGCAGCCAACGACAGGGGGACCTCTACGAGCAGTACTTC
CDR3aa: CASSQRQGDLYEQYF

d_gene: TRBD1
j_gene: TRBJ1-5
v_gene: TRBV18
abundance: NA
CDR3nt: TGTGCCAGCTCATTTTCAGGGGGAGGCCAGCCCCAGCATTTT
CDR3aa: CASSFSGGGQPQHF

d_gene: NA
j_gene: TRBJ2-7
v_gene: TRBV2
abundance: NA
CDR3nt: TGTGCCAGCATACCCCCAGGGGTACCCTACGAGCAGTACTTC
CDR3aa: CASIPPGVPYEQYF